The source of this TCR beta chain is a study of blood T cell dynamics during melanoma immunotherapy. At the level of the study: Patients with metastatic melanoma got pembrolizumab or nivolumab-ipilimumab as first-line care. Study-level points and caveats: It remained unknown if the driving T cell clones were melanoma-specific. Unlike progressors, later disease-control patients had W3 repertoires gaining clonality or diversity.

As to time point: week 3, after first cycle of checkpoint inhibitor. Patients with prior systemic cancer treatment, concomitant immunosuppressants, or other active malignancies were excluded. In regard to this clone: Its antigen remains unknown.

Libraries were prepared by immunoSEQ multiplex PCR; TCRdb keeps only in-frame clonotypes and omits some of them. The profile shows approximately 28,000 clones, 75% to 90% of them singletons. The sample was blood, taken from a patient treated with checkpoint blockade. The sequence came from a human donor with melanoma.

The CDR3 DNA follows: TGTGCCAGCAGCGTAGGAGAAGGGACTGGAAACACCATATATTTT. Amino acid sequence: CASSVGEGTGNTIYF. The V call is TRBV9, the J call TRBJ1-3; D uncertain. CDR3 length: 15 residues. V lost 0 bases and J 2 bases, leaving 9 bases between the germline ends. Germline V gene sequence: CDR1 SGDLS, CDR2 YYNGEE.